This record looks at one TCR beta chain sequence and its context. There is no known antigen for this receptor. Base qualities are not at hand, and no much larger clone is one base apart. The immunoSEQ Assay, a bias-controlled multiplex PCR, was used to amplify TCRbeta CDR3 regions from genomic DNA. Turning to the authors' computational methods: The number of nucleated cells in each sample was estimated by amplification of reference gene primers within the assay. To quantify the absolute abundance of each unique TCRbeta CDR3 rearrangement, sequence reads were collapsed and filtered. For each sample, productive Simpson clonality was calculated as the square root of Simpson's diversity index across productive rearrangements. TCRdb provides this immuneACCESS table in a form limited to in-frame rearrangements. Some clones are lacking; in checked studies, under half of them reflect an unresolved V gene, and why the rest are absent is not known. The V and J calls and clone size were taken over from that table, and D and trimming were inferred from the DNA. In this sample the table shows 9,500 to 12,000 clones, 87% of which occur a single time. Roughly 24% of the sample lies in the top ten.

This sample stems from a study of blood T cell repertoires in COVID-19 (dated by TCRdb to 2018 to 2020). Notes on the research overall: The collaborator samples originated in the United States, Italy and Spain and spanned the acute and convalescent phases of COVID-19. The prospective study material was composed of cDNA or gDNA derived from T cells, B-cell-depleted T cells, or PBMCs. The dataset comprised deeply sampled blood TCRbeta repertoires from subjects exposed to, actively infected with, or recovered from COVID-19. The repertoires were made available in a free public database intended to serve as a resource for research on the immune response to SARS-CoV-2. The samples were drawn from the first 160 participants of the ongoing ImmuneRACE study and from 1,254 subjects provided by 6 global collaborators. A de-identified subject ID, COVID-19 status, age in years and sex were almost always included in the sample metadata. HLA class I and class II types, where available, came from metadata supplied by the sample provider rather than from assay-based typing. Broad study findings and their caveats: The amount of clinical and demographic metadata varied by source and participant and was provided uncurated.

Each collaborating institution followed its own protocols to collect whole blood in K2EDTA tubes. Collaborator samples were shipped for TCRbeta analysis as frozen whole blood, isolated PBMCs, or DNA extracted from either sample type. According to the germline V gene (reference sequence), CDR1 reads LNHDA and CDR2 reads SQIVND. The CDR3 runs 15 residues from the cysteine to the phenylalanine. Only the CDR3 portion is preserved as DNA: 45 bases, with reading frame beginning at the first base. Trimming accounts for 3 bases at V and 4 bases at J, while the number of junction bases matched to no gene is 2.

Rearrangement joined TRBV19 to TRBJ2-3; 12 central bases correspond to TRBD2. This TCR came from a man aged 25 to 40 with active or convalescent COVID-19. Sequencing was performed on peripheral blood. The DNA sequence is TGTGCCAGTAGTATCTCTAGCGGGGGGGCAGATACGCAGTATTTT. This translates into CASSISSGGADTQYF.